A selection of T cell receptor beta chains follows, all from one sample in a study of T cells in localized non-small cell lung cancer. Sequencing used immunoSEQ multiplex PCR; TCRdb keeps in-frame clones, though not all of them. This sample has 26,000 or so clones, with around 90% found just once. Here the sequenced sample was peripheral blood, taken before any cancer treatment. These receptors all stem from a woman aged 18 to 50 with stage I lung adenocarcinoma. CDR3s include the opening cysteine and the closing phenylalanine or tryptophan. The order of the fields is clone size, J gene, D gene, V gene, CDR3 DNA, CDR3 protein. A D gene is named only where the DNA matches it firmly. Where a row states a size, it is once, few, many or the class of an expanded clone; other rows omit it.

>few|TRBJ1-1|NA|TRBV9
TGTGCCAGCAGCGTAGAACAGGGAGTAAATACTGAAGCTTTCTTT
CASSVEQGVNTEAFF
>NA|TRBJ2-7|TRBD1|TRBV5-5
TGTGCCAGCAGCTCCTGGACAGGGGCCTACGAGCAGTACTTC
CASSSWTGAYEQYF
>NA|TRBJ2-7|NA|TRBV9
TGTGCCAGCAGCCCCGGGGGGACACCCTACGAGCAGTACTTC
CASSPGGTPYEQYF
>NA|TRBJ1-3|NA|TRBV19
TGTGCCAGTACTTTAGACAGATACTCTGGAAACACCATATATTTT
CASTLDRYSGNTIYF
>NA|TRBJ2-3|TRBD2|TRBV11-2
TGTGCCAGCGGTTCTATAGCGGGGCCCCTAGATACGCAGTATTTT
CASGSIAGPLDTQYF
>NA|TRBJ1-5|TRBD1|TRBV28
TGTGCCAGCAGGTGGACAGGGTTAAATCAGCCCCAGCATTTT
CASRWTGLNQPQHF
>NA|TRBJ1-2|NA|TRBV7-6
TGCGTAGGATGGGGGTATGGCTACACCTTC
CVGWGYGYTF
>NA|TRBJ2-5|TRBD1|TRBV5-1
TGCGCCAGCAGCAAATGGACAGGGGAAGAGACCCAGTACTTC
CASSKWTGEETQYF
>NA|TRBJ1-2|TRBD1|TRBV5-4
TGTGCCAGCACCAATGGTCAGGGACAGGGGATTTATTGGACCTTC
CASTNGQGQGIYWTF
>NA|TRBJ2-1|TRBD2|TRBV7-3
TGTGCCAGCAGCTTGACGGGGGGGAGAATCGGTGAGCAGTTCTTC
CASSLTGGRIGEQFF
>NA|TRBJ2-5|TRBD1|TRBV29-1
TGCAGCGCCTGGACAGGGGCCCACCAAGAGACCCAGTACTTC
CSAWTGAHQETQYF
>NA|TRBJ2-7|NA|TRBV4-2
TGTGCCAGCAGCTTGGCTTCGGGGACCTACGAGCAGTACTTC
CASSLASGTYEQYF
>NA|TRBJ2-1|TRBD2|TRBV6-5
TGTGCCAGCAGGCAGGGGACTAGCGGGAACAATGAGCAGTTCTTC
CASRQGTSGNNEQFF
>NA|TRBJ1-1|NA|TRBV19
TGTGCCAGTAGTATACTGGGGCAGGGGAAGACTGAAGCTTTCTTT
CASSILGQGKTEAFF
>NA|TRBJ1-1|TRBD1|TRBV11-2
TGTGCCAGCAGCGCCGGGACAGGGGCGATTGGGGGTTTTACTGAAGCTTTCTTT
CASSAGTGAIGGFTEAFF
>NA|TRBJ1-2|TRBD1|TRBV6-1
TGTGCCAGCTGTACAAGACAGGGGAAGTATGGCTACACCTTC
CASCTRQGKYGYTF
>medium-sized|TRBJ1-2|NA|TRBV4-3
TGCGCCAGCAGCCAAGGTAGACAGCTCTATGGCTACACCTTC
CASSQGRQLYGYTF
>few|TRBJ1-3|NA|TRBV6-1
TGTGCCAGCAGTGAAGTCCCGAGCTCTGGAAACACCATATATTTT
CASSEVPSSGNTIYF
>once|TRBJ2-1|NA|TRBV12-5
TGTGCTAGTGGTTTGACATACGATGAGCAGTTCTTC
CASGLTYDEQFF
>NA|TRBJ1-1|TRBD1|TRBV5-8
TGTGCCAGCAGCATGACAGGGAGCCGTTCCACTGAAGCTTTCTTT
CASSMTGSRSTEAFF
>NA|TRBJ2-3|TRBD1|TRBV5-1
TGCGCCAGCAGCTTGAGGGACAGCGCCGCAGATACGCAGTATTTT
CASSLRDSAADTQYF
>few|TRBJ2-7|TRBD1|TRBV19
TGTGCCAGTAGTTCCCGGGACAGTCCTATGGACGAGCAGTACTTC
CASSSRDSPMDEQYF
>NA|TRBJ1-1|NA|TRBV11-2
TGTGCCAGCGGCGCCCCGGGAATGAACACTGAAGCTTTCTTT
CASGAPGMNTEAFF
>NA|TRBJ2-1|TRBD2|TRBV28
TGTGCCAGCAGAAGAACTAGCGGGAGGCTTATAGATGAGCAGTTCTTC
CASRRTSGRLIDEQFF
>NA|TRBJ1-2|NA|TRBV13
TGTGCCAGCAGCTTGGGAAGGGACAACTATGGCTACACCTTC
CASSLGRDNYGYTF
>NA|TRBJ2-7|TRBD2|TRBV5-5
TGTGCCAGCAGCTTGAAAGGCAACAGACTAGCGGGGACCTACGAGCAGTACTTC
CASSLKGNRLAGTYEQYF
>once|TRBJ1-2|TRBD1|TRBV27
TGTGCCAGCAGTTTTCTCTCCAGGGGGAGCGACTACACCTTC
CASSFLSRGSDYTF
>NA|TRBJ2-1|TRBD1|TRBV27
TGTGCCAGCAGTTCAGGGGGATACTCCTACAATGAGCAGTTCTTC
CASSSGGYSYNEQFF
>NA|TRBJ2-1|NA|TRBV27
TGTGCCAGCAGTTTATCCGCGGGGCGCGGAGAGTTCTTC
CASSLSAGRGEFF
>NA|TRBJ2-1|TRBD2|TRBV19
TGTGCCAGTAGTATTCCGACTAGCGGGGGAGTCTACAATGAGCAGTTCTTC
CASSIPTSGGVYNEQFF
>once|TRBJ1-4|NA|TRBV4-3
TGCGCCAGCAGCTACTCCGGGACCTTCTCCTTGAGCGAAAAACTGTTTTTT
CASSYSGTFSLSEKLFF
>once|TRBJ1-1|TRBD1|TRBV19
TGTGCCAGTAGTAAGGGGGCCAGGGTTGGCACTGAAGCTTTCTTT
CASSKGARVGTEAFF
>NA|TRBJ2-3|NA|TRBV5-1
TGCGCCAGCAGCCTGACAGAAGCTAGCACAGATACGCAGTATTTT
CASSLTEASTDTQYF
>NA|TRBJ2-5|NA|TRBV5-3
TGTGCCAGAAGCTCCCGGGACCCGAAAGAGACCCAGTACTTC
CARSSRDPKETQYF
>NA|TRBJ2-7|NA|TRBV5-1
TGCGCCAGCAGCCTCCAGGGAGGCACCTACGAGCAGTACTTC
CASSLQGGTYEQYF
>medium-sized|TRBJ1-1|NA|TRBV30
TGTGCCGGAAGCATACAGAGACACACTGAAGCTTTCTTT
CAGSIQRHTEAFF
>NA|TRBJ2-7|NA|TRBV11-2
TGTGCCAGCAGCTTACAAGCCGAGCAGTACTTC
CASSLQAEQYF